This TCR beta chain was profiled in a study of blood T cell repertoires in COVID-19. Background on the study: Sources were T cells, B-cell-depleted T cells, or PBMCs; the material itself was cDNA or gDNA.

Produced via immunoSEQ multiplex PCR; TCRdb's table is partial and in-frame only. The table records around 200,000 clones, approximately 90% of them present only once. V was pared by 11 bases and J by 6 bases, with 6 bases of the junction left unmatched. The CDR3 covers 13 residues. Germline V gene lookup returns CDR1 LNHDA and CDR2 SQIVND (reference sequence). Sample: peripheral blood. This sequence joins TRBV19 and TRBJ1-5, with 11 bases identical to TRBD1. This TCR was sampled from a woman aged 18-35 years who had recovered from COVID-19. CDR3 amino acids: CAVLGTGGQPQHF. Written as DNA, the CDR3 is TGTGCCGTCCTGGGGACAGGGGGTCAGCCCCAGCATTTT.